Following are 10 T cell receptor beta chains from one sample sequenced in a study of cytomegalovirus exposure and HLA in healthy donors (TCRdb year 2017). The library was prepared using the immunoSEQ multiplex PCR assay. A mixture of 60 forward primers for TCR Vbeta segments and 13 reverse primers for TCR Jbeta segments was used in the multiplex PCR. TCRdb's version of the immuneACCESS table is confined to in-frame rearrangements and falls short of the full clone set. An unresolved V gene accounts for under half of the shortfall where checked; the remainder is of unknown origin. The sample includes about 92,000 clones, with more than 60% observed a single time. Clones ranked in the top ten supply roughly 6.6% of the sample. Sequencing was performed on PBMCs. All receptors come from a man in his forties or fifties in good health and CMV-seropositive.

Only one count was recorded for this clone. The chain couples TRBV2 to TRBJ2-7; the D is unclear. The CDR3 length is 12 residues. Germline V lookup: CDR1 SNHLY, CDR2 FYNNEI. Trimming removed 7 bases at V and 6 bases at J, with 13 bases between. CDR3 amino acids: CASKSTVGEQYF. The DNA of the CDR3 is TGTGCCAGCAAGAGTACGGTCGGCGAGCAGTACTTC.

This clone counts as medium-sized (0.01 to 0.1%). The V call is TRBV7-9, the J call TRBJ2-1; TRBD1 matches 11 bases. The length of the CDR3 is 16 residues. CDR1 and CDR2 (germline): SEHNR, FQNEAQ (reference sequence). J gave up 4 bases and V 5 bases, and 7 bases lay outside the gene matches. The CDR3 sequence is CASSPRGQGAYNEQFF. CDR3 in DNA: TGTGCCAGCAGCCCCAGAGGACAGGGGGCTTACAATGAGCAGTTCTTC.

The chain has TRBV7-9 and TRBJ1-5, with 10 bases that match TRBD1. V was clipped by 10 bases and J by 7 bases; unmatched bases: 4. The CDR3 is made up of 12 amino acids. Germline V gene data show CDR1 as SEHNR and CDR2 as FQNEAQ (reference sequence). The chain's CDR3 is CATGTGEQPQHF. The CDR3 coding sequence is TGTGCCACCGGGACAGGGGAACAGCCCCAGCATTTT.

The V gene is TRBV5-1, the J gene TRBJ1-1; D may be TRBD1 (5 bases). The CDR3 covers 14 residues. Trimming removed 5 bases from V and 3 bases from J, with 14 bases in between. Per germline, CDR1 SGHRS and CDR2 YFSETQ. DNA for the CDR3: TGCGCCAGCAGTGGGGGAGGAGGAGACACTGAAGCTTTCTTT. Translated: CASSGGGGDTEAFF.

This clone has only a few counts. This chain connects TRBV7-9 to TRBJ2-3; D gene unclear. Germline loops: CDR1 SEHNR, CDR2 FQNEAQ (reference sequence). Trimming took 2 bases from V and 3 from J, leaving 3 bases between them. The CDR3 totals 12 residues. The CDR3 reads CASSLYTDTQYF. In DNA form, the CDR3 reads TGTGCCAGCAGCTTATATACAGATACGCAGTATTTT.

In its sample, this clone was seen a few times. The chain joins TRBV28 to TRBJ2-1, with 12 nucleotides matching TRBD2. The length of the CDR3 is 17 residues. In germline, CDR1 is MDHEN, CDR2 SYDVKM. V lost 6 bases, J lost 0 bases, and 6 bases stayed unmatched. CDR3 nucleotides: TGTGCCAGCAGCGCAGAACTAGCGGGGGGCTCCTACAATGAGCAGTTCTTC. This gives the protein CASSAELAGGSYNEQFF.

This sequence joins TRBV27 and TRBJ2-2; D is uncertain. Germline CDR1 MNHEY, CDR2 SMNVEV (reference sequence). V was clipped by 6 bases and J by 5 bases, with 13 bases between them. CDR3 length: 14 amino acids. Here the CDR3 DNA reads TGTGCCAGCAGGCTGGGCTCCGGAACCGGGGAGCTGTTTTTT. It encodes CASRLGSGTGELFF.

The chain links TRBV6-1 to TRBJ1-4, with D unclear. The germline gives CDR1 MNHNS, CDR2 SASEGT. The length of the CDR3 is 15 residues. Trimming pared 4 bases from V and 2 bases from J, leaving 11 bases between. The CDR3 DNA sequence: TGTGCCAGCAGTGTGTTGGATAGCACTAATGAAAAACTGTTTTTT. It yields the protein CASSVLDSTNEKLFF.

CDR3 region: CASSQDSDEKLFF. CDR3 in DNA: TGCGCCAGCAGCCAAGATTCTGATGAAAAACTGTTTTTT. The chain joins TRBV4-3 to TRBJ1-4; D unclear. The CDR3 consists of 13 residues. V shed 0 bases and J shed 6 bases, with 5 bases lying between them. CDR1 is LGHNA, CDR2 YSLEER, per germline.

The V gene is TRBV4-3, the J gene TRBJ1-4; perhaps TRBD1 as D (5 bases). Between the trimmed V and J ends, which lost 0 bases and 4 bases, there was a span of 9 bases. Germline assignment: CDR1 LGHNA and CDR2 YSLEER. The CDR3 is 15 amino acids. In DNA form, the CDR3 reads TGCGCCAGCAGCCAAGAAGGGGCAAGTAATGAAAAACTGTTTTTT. It yields the protein CASSQEGASNEKLFF.